These 18 T cell receptor beta chains were sequenced from one sample in a study of technical replicates of blood from a few donors. Clones were read by immunoSEQ multiplex PCR, and TCRdb kept only the in-frame ones, dropping some. The data hold about 66,000 clones, with 85% to 95% observed a single time. The sequencing input was T cells isolated from PBMCs. These receptors all stem from a human donor in good health.

The V and J genes are TRBV18 and TRBJ1-5; tentative D call: TRBD1 (6 bases). The germline V and J ends were trimmed by 2 bases and 2 bases, with 7 bases remaining between them. In germline, CDR1 is KGHSH, CDR2 LQKENI. CDR3 length equals 14 residues. The CDR3 loop reads CASSPAGGNQPQHF. DNA of the CDR3: TGTGCCAGCTCACCAGCAGGGGGCAATCAGCCCCAGCATTTT.

The genes are TRBV28 and TRBJ2-1; the D is unclear. The germline V and J ends were trimmed by 3 bases and 7 bases, with 13 bases remaining between them. The CDR3 runs 14 residues. CDR1 and CDR2 from the germline V gene are MDHEN and SYDVKM. The CDR3 is CASSFAAERNEQFF. Here the CDR3 DNA reads TGTGCCAGCAGTTTTGCGGCGGAGAGGAATGAGCAGTTCTTC.

The J gene is TRBJ2-5, the V gene TRBV6-5; maybe TRBD2 (5 bases). TRBJ2-7 matches the DNA end more closely, so the J call is doubtful. The germline gives CDR1 MNHEY, CDR2 SVGAGI. The CDR3 has 14 residues. CDR3 residues: CASRPDYSSYEQYF. The CDR3 DNA sequence: TGTGCCAGCCGACCAGACTACTCATCCTACGAGCAGTACTTC.

The CDR3 loop is CASSATSGRRYTQYF. In nucleotides, the CDR3 is TGCGCCAGCAGCGCGACTAGCGGGAGAAGGTATACGCAGTATTTT. V gene TRBV5-1 combines with J gene TRBJ2-3, with 12 bases fitting TRBD2. Germline V CDR1 and CDR2: SGHRS, YFSETQ. J lost 7 bases, V lost 4 bases, and 7 bases had no gene match. The CDR3 loop spans 15 amino acids.

As to this clone: The same CDR3 can be traced to other DNA sequences in this sample. The chain combines TRBV9 with TRBJ2-2; no reliable D call. The V end was cut by 3 bases, the J end by 5 bases, with 8 bases between. Germline lookup yields CDR1 SGDLS and CDR2 YYNGEE. The CDR3 consists of 13 residues. This chain's CDR3 is CASSGGGTGELFF. The CDR3, as DNA: TGTGCCAGCAGCGGCGGTGGAACCGGGGAGCTGTTTTTT.

J is TRBJ2-2 and V is TRBV28, with D tentatively TRBD1 (5 bases). The ends were cut back, 4 bases at V and 5 bases at J, with 23 bases in the middle. This CDR3 comprises 18 residues. The germline CDR1 and CDR2 sequences are MDHEN and SYDVKM. This chain's CDR3 is CASSSRRPTDEWTGELFF. CDR3 DNA: TGTGCCAGCAGTTCTCGGAGACCGACAGACGAGTGGACCGGGGAGCTGTTTTTT.

This chain links TRBV7-2 with TRBJ2-3; 10 nucleotides match TRBD2. Trimming took 5 bases from V and 4 from J; bases not matched to a gene: 9. This CDR3 contains 16 residues. Germline CDR1 is SGHTA and CDR2 is FQGNSA. CDR3 residues: CASSHSGRILPDTQYF. The CDR3 DNA reads TGTGCCAGCAGCCATAGCGGGAGGATATTGCCAGATACGCAGTATTTT.

The chain recombines TRBV6-1 with TRBJ1-5; the match to TRBD1 covers 7 bases. Germline values: CDR1 MNHNS, CDR2 SASEGT. Germline trimming cut 2 bases from V and 3 bases from J; bases unmatched to any gene: 4. This CDR3 contains 15 residues. For the CDR3, the DNA is TGTGCCAGCAGTGAAATTGACAGGGTCAATCAGCCCCAGCATTTT. It is translated as CASSEIDRVNQPQHF.

J is TRBJ1-5 and V is TRBV13; D not resolved. V lost 0 bases and J lost 2, with 5 bases in between. In germline, CDR1 is PRHDT, CDR2 FYEKMQ (reference sequence). This CDR3 is built from 14 residues. In nucleotides, the CDR3 is TGTGCCAGCAGCTTAGGGGCAGGCAATCAGCCCCAGCATTTT. Translation gives CASSLGAGNQPQHF.

J is TRBJ2-5 and V is TRBV7-9, with 11 positions matching TRBD2. The CDR3 loop spans 18 amino acids. Unmatched junction bases numbered 9, after V lost 0 bases and J lost 3 bases. Germline CDR1 reads SEHNR; CDR2 reads FQNEAQ (reference sequence). This CDR3 reads CASSLAVLAGEGEETQYF. CDR3 nucleotides: TGTGCCAGCAGCTTAGCTGTACTAGCGGGAGAGGGGGAAGAGACCCAGTACTTC.

The V call is TRBV2, the J call TRBJ2-7; 7 nucleotides line up with TRBD2. Germline lookup yields CDR1 SNHLY and CDR2 FYNNEI. V lost 7 bases, J lost 6 bases, and 15 bases stayed unmatched. The length of the CDR3 is 15 residues. The DNA for the CDR3 is TGTGCCAGCATCTCTGGCGGGGAGGGGTTTGGCGAGCAGTACTTC. Its translation: CASISGGEGFGEQYF.

The CDR3 bases are TGCGCCAGCAGCTTGGTTTACAAACCCGAGGGCACCGGGGAGCTGTTTTTT. This sequence encodes CASSLVYKPEGTGELFF. The genes are TRBV5-1 and TRBJ2-2; possible D gene TRBD2, 5 bases. The germline V and J ends were trimmed by 0 bases and 4 bases, with 16 bases remaining between them. The CDR3 sequence is 17 residues long. Germline assignment: CDR1 SGHRS and CDR2 YFSETQ.

This chain links TRBV5-1 with TRBJ1-2; the match to TRBD1 covers 7 bases. The CDR3 totals 12 residues. The V gene end was trimmed by 4 bases and the J gene end by 4 bases; junction bases not matched to a gene: 1. Germline V gene data show CDR1 as SGHRS and CDR2 as YFSETQ. CDR3 loop: CASSGTAYGYTF. The CDR3 coding sequence is TGCGCCAGCAGCGGGACAGCCTATGGCTACACCTTC.

This rearrangement joins TRBV6-5 to TRBJ2-2, with 8 bases lining up with TRBD1. The CDR3 contains 15 residues. The J segment lost 6 bases and the V segment lost 6 bases, leaving 9 bases of the junction unmatched. CDR1 MNHEY and CDR2 SVGAGI come from the germline V gene. CDR3 nucleotides: TGTGCCAGCAGCTGGACAGGGTTAGAGTCCGGGGAGCTGTTTTTT. Its protein is CASSWTGLESGELFF.

This clone came up once. The chain couples TRBV30 to TRBJ2-3; D gene ambiguous. V was trimmed by 4 bases and J by 0 bases, leaving 8 bases between them. Germline-derived CDR1 and CDR2 are GTSNPN and SVGIG (reference sequence). This CDR3 spans 13 amino acids. The DNA of the CDR3 is TGTGCCTGGACAGACTCTAGCACAGATACGCAGTATTTT. It is translated as CAWTDSSTDTQYF.

A word on this clone: Other DNA variants within this sample encode the same CDR3. This rearrangement joins TRBV4-1 to TRBJ1-1; D not certain. With 0 bases removed from V and 5 bases from J, the gap between germline ends came to 4 bases. CDR3 length: 12 amino acids. CDR1 is MGHRA, CDR2 YSYEKL, per germline. The CDR3 nucleotides read TGCGCCAGCAGCCAAGATCGGACTGAAGCTTTCTTT. Its protein product is CASSQDRTEAFF.

The chain combines TRBV4-1 with TRBJ2-3; 8 bases fit TRBD2. The CDR3 is made up of 17 amino acids. V gave up 4 bases and J gave up 2 bases; unmatched junction bases: 11. Germline V gene sequence: CDR1 MGHRA, CDR2 YSYEKL. The chain's CDR3 is CASSPLLAGRDTDTQYF. As DNA, the CDR3 is TGCGCCAGCAGCCCCCTTTTAGCGGGGAGAGACACAGATACGCAGTATTTT.

J is TRBJ2-1 and V is TRBV25-1; 7 positions agree with TRBD1. The V gene's germline CDR1 is MGHDK and CDR2 SYGVNS. V shed 4 bases and J 3 bases; nucleotides not matched to a gene: 6. This CDR3 has 15 amino acids. The CDR3 protein is CASSATGKGYNEQFF. The CDR3 bases are TGTGCCAGCAGTGCGACAGGGAAGGGCTACAATGAGCAGTTCTTC.